Below, 18 T cell receptor beta chains from the same sample are listed, as sequenced in a study of blood T cell repertoires in COVID-19. Here immunoSEQ multiplex PCR was the method, and the copy in TCRdb shows in-frame clones only, minus some. Counted here are 410,000 or so clones, about nine tenths occurring once; the ten biggest clones make up 1.4%. The sequenced sample consisted of peripheral blood. All receptors derive from a woman under 40 with active or convalescent COVID-19.

The CDR3 loop reads CASSKGTGYGYTF. As DNA, the CDR3 is TGTGCCAGCAGTAAGGGGACAGGGTATGGCTACACCTTC. The rearrangement links TRBV6-5 to TRBJ1-2, with TRBD1 matching 9 bases. The CDR3 is made up of 13 amino acids. The germline V gene encodes CDR1 MNHEY and CDR2 SVGAGI. The V gene end was trimmed by 5 bases and the J gene end by 5 bases; junction bases not matched to a gene: 3.

This clone was seen only once. The rearrangement uses TRBV11-2 and TRBJ2-7; D is ambiguous. V lost 5 bases to trimming and J lost 6 bases, with 20 bases between them. CDR3 size: 15 residues. Germline CDR1 SGHAT, CDR2 FQNNGV. CDR3 region: CASSPKPPRDIEQYF. DNA for the CDR3: TGTGCCAGCAGCCCAAAGCCCCCCCGAGACATCGAGCAGTACTTC.

This clone was seen only a few times. The V and J genes are TRBV7-8 and TRBJ1-1; D gene unclear. The CDR3 is 13 residues long. Germline V gives CDR1 SGHVS, CDR2 FQNEAQ. V was trimmed by 2 bases and J by 2 bases, leaving 6 bases between them. The CDR3 here is CASSLLANTEAFF. The CDR3 DNA reads TGTGCCAGCAGCTTACTAGCCAACACTGAAGCTTTCTTT.

The rearrangement joins TRBV5-1 to TRBJ2-6; D perhaps matches TRBD1 (6 bases). V was cut by 4 bases and J by 0 bases, with 14 bases left in between. The CDR3 has 17 residues. CDR1 is SGHRS, CDR2 YFSETQ, per germline. The CDR3 protein is CASSNQPTGSGANVLTF. The CDR3 DNA is TGCGCCAGCAGCAATCAACCGACAGGCTCTGGGGCCAACGTCCTGACTTTC.

The gene calls are TRBV4-1 and TRBJ2-7; 12 nucleotides line up with TRBD1. The CDR3 runs to 16 residues. CDR1 is MGHRA and CDR2 is YSYEKL in the germline V gene. V lost 0 bases and J lost 4; bases outside the gene matches: 4. DNA for the CDR3: TGCGCCAGCAGCCAAGATGGGACAGGGGGCTATTACGAGCAGTACTTC. Its protein product is CASSQDGTGGYYEQYF.

The V gene is TRBV4-1, the J gene TRBJ2-1; the match to TRBD2 covers 9 bases. CDR3 length equals 17 residues. Germline values: CDR1 MGHRA, CDR2 YSYEKL. Trimming at V came to 4 bases and at J to 0 bases, leaving 7 bases not matched to a gene. The CDR3 region is CASSRGGELSSYNEQFF. DNA for the CDR3: TGCGCCAGCAGCCGCGGGGGGGAGCTGAGCTCCTACAATGAGCAGTTCTTC.

The chain combines TRBV18 with TRBJ2-5; 9 positions match TRBD2. CDR1 KGHSH and CDR2 LQKENI come from the germline V gene. The V segment lost 3 bases and the J segment 4 bases; nucleotides outside the gene matches: 0. This CDR3 comprises 13 residues. Written as DNA, the CDR3 is TGTGCCAGCTCACCGGGACTAGCAGAGACCCAGTACTTC. This encodes CASSPGLAETQYF.

The chain links TRBV6-5 to TRBJ1-1, with D possibly being TRBD1 (6 bases). This CDR3 is 12 amino acids long. The V gene's germline CDR1 is MNHEY and CDR2 SVGAGI. Trimming shortened V by 5 bases and J by 6 bases, and 10 bases separated the two germline ends. The CDR3 protein is CASSTRGPEAFF. In nucleotides, the CDR3 is TGTGCCAGCAGTACCAGGGGTCCTGAAGCTTTCTTT.

The V gene is TRBV3-1 (or the pseudogene TRBV3-2), the J gene TRBJ1-1, with unresolved D. The length of the CDR3 is 12 residues. Germline values: CDR1 LGHDT, CDR2 YNNKEL (reference sequence). V was cut by 3 bases and J by 4 bases, with 6 bases left in between. The CDR3 DNA sequence: TGTGCCAGCAGCCATGACATCACTGAAGCTTTCTTT. Translating gives CASSHDITEAFF.

The chain combines TRBV10-3 with TRBJ1-3; 7 bases map to TRBD1. The germline CDR1 and CDR2 sequences are ENHRY and SYGVKD. This CDR3 is 14 amino acids long. V trimming: 8 bases; J trimming: 0 bases; junction bases outside the gene matches: 4. CDR3 sequence (DNA): TGTGCCATCCAGGGGACAGACTCTGGAAACACCATATATTTT. Protein product: CAIQGTDSGNTIYF.

The chain joins TRBV11-3 to TRBJ1-1; TRBD1 is a possible D gene (5 bases). The CDR3 totals 15 residues. V shed 2 bases and J shed 2 bases, with 12 bases lying between them. Germline V gene sequence: CDR1 SGHNT, CDR2 YENEEA. The CDR3 spells CASSLNGAQNTEAFF. The CDR3 DNA follows: TGTGCCAGCAGCTTAAATGGGGCGCAAAACACTGAAGCTTTCTTT.

This chain connects TRBV4-1 to TRBJ2-5, with a possible D match to TRBD2 (6 bases). Looked up from germline, CDR1 is MGHRA and CDR2 is YSYEKL. Trimming stripped 4 bases from V and 8 bases from J, with 20 bases between. CDR3 length: 15 amino acids. The CDR3 here is CASSPGVTTRETQYF. For the CDR3, the DNA is TGCGCCAGCAGCCCGGGGGTGACTACAAGAGAAACCCAGTACTTC.

The chain is built from TRBV29-1 and TRBJ2-5; perhaps TRBD2 as D (5 bases). This CDR3 has 13 amino acids. The V end lost 2 bases, the J end lost 1 base, and 8 bases lay between the germline ends. Germline V CDR1 and CDR2: SQVTM, ANQGSEA. In DNA, the CDR3 is TGCAGCGTTGAAACTAGTTCCCAAGAGACCCAGTACTTC. Encoded protein: CSVETSSQETQYF.

This chain connects TRBV18 to TRBJ1-2, with D hard to call. The germline V gene has CDR1 KGHSH and CDR2 LQKENI. Trimming shortened V by 3 bases and J by 8 bases, and 10 bases separated the two germline ends. The CDR3 totals 12 residues. CDR3 protein: CASSPNREGYTF. The CDR3 DNA is TGTGCCAGCTCACCTAACCGGGAGGGCTACACCTTC.

The table lists this clone with a count of one. This chain uses TRBV5-1 with TRBJ1-2; D unclear. Germline V gene lookup returns CDR1 SGHRS and CDR2 YFSETQ. The CDR3 is made up of 13 amino acids. Trimming removed 0 bases from V and 4 bases from J, with 7 bases in between. DNA for the CDR3: TGCGCCAGCAGCTTGGACCCTATCTATGGCTACACCTTC. Protein: CASSLDPIYGYTF. Together with reference TRBV5-1 and TRBJ1-2, the CDR3 gives the full variable domain: KAGVTQTPRYLIKTRGQQVTLSCSPISGHRSVSWYQQTPGQGLQFLFEYFSETQRNKGNFPGRFSGRQFSNSRSEMNVSTLELGDSALYLCASSLDPIYGYTFGSGTRLTVV.

As for this clone: At the DNA level, this CDR3 is encoded by other sequences in the same sample as well. The chain couples TRBV7-9 to TRBJ1-1; maybe TRBD1 (5 bases). Germline V CDR1 and CDR2: SEHNR, FQNEAQ (reference sequence). The CDR3 loop spans 14 amino acids. V was pared by 1 base and J by 1 base, with 7 bases between. The CDR3 region is CASSLGQGNTEAFF. CDR3 DNA: TGTGCCAGCAGCTTAGGTCAGGGGAACACTGAAGCTTTCTTT.

The chain links TRBV19 to TRBJ2-7, with D perhaps TRBD2 (5 bases). The ends were cut back, 5 bases at V and 0 bases at J, with 14 bases in the middle. Germline values: CDR1 LNHDA, CDR2 SQIVND (reference sequence). CDR3 length: 15 amino acids. The CDR3 here is CASSPLALSSYEQYF. For the CDR3, the DNA is TGTGCCAGTAGTCCTTTAGCGCTCAGCTCCTACGAGCAGTACTTC.

On this clone: Other DNA sequences in this specimen translate into the identical CDR3. The chain links TRBV5-1 to TRBJ2-7, with a possible D match to TRBD1 (5 bases). CDR1 is SGHRS and CDR2 is YFSETQ in the germline V gene. The length of the CDR3 is 14 residues. Trimming took off 0 bases at V and 2 bases at J, with 9 bases between the two ends. The CDR3 region has the DNA TGCGCCAGCAGCTTGGTTCCAGGGACCTACGAGCAGTACTTC. Protein product: CASSLVPGTYEQYF.